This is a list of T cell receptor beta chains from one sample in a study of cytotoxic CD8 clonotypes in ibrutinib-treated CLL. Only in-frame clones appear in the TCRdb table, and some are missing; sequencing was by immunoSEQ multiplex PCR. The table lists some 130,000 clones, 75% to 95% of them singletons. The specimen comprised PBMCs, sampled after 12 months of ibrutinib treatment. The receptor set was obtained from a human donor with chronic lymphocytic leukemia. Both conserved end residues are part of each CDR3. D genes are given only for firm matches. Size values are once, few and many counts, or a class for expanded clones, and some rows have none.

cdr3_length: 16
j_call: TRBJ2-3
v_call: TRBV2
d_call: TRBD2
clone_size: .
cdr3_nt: TGTGCCAGCAGTTTCTTACTAGCGGGAGAGGGAGATACGCAGTATTTT
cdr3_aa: CASSFLLAGEGDTQYF

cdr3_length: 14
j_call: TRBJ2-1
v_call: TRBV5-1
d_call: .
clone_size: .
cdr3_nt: TGCGCCAGCAGCTTTGGGGAGCGGGCGGGTGAGCAGTTCTTC
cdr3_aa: CASSFGERAGEQFF

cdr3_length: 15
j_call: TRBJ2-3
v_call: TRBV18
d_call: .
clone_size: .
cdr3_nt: TGTGCCAGCTCACCACAAGGCACAACCCCAGATACGCAGTATTTT
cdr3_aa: CASSPQGTTPDTQYF

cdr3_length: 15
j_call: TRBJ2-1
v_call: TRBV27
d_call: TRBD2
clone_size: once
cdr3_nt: TGTGCCAGCAGTACTAGCGGGAGCTCCTACAATGAGCAGTTCTTC
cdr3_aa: CASSTSGSSYNEQFF

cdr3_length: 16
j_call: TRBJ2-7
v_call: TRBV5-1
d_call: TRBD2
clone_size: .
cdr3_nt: TGCGCCAGCAGCTTGGCCGAGGCTAGCGGGAGGTACGAGCAGTACTTC
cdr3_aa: CASSLAEASGRYEQYF

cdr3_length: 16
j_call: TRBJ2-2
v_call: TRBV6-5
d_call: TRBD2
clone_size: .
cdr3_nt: TGTGCCAGCAGTTCGGGACTAGCGGGAGAAGGCGGGGAGCTGTTTTTT
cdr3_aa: CASSSGLAGEGGELFF

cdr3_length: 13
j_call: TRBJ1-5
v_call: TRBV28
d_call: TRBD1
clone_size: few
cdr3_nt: TGTGCCACAAAGACAGGGATCAATCAGCCCCAGCATTTT
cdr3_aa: CATKTGINQPQHF

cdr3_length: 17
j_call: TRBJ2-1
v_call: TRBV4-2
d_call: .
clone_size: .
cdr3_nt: TGTGCCAGCAGCCAAGCCCCCTCTAGCGAGATAATGGTTGAGCAGTTCTTC
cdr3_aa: CASSQAPSSEIMVEQFF

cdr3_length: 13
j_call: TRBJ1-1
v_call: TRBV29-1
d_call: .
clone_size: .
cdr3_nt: TGCAGCGTGTTCCCATCAGGGAACACTGAAGCTTTCTTT
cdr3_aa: CSVFPSGNTEAFF

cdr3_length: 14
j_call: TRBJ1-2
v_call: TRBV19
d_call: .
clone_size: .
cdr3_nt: TGTGCCAGTAGTATAGGACCCCTCTATTCTGGCTACACCTTC
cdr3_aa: CASSIGPLYSGYTF

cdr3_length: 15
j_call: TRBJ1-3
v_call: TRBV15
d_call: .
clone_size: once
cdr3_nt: TGTGCCACCAGCAGAGATCGAGCCTCTGGAAACACCATATATTTT
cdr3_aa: CATSRDRASGNTIYF

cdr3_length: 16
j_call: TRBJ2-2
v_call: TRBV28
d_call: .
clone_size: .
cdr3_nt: TGTGCCAGCAGGCCCGATTACAGGGGAGGCACCGGGGAGCTGTTTTTT
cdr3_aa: CASRPDYRGGTGELFF

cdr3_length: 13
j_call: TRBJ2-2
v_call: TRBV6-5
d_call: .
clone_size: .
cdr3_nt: TGTGCCAGCAGCTCCTCGAACACCGGGGAGCTGTTTTTT
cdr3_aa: CASSSSNTGELFF

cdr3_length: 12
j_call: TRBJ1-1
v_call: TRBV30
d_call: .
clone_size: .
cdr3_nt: TGTGCCTGGAGGGATACGGACACTGAAGCTTTCTTT
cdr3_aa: CAWRDTDTEAFF

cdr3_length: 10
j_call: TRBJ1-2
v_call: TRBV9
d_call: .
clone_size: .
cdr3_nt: TGTGCCAGCGGGGACCCTGGCTACACCTTC
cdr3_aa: CASGDPGYTF

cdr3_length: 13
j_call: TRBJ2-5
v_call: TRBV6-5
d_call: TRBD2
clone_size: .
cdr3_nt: TGTGCCAGCAGGAAAGCGGGAGCTGAGACCCAGTACTTC
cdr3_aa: CASRKAGAETQYF

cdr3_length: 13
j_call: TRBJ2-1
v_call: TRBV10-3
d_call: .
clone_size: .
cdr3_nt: TGTGCCATCAGGGACGAATCCTACAATGAGCAGTTCTTC
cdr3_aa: CAIRDESYNEQFF

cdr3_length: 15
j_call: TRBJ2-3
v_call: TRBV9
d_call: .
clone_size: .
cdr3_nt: TGTGCCAGCAGCCCCCCCCACGCCTACACAGATACGCAGTATTTT
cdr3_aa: CASSPPHAYTDTQYF

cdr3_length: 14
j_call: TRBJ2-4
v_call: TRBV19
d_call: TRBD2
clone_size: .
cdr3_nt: TGTGCCAGTAGTATTCGGCGGGAGGACGCCATTCAGTACTTC
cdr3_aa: CASSIRREDAIQYF

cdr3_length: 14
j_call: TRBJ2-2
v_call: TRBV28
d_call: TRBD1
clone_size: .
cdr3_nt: TGTGCCAGCAAAAGGACAGGGGACACCGGGGAGCTGTTTTTT
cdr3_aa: CASKRTGDTGELFF

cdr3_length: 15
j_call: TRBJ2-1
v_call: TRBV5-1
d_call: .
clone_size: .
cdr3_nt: TGCGCCAGCAGCGTTCAAACTAGAGGCGACAATGAGCAGTTCTTC
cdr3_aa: CASSVQTRGDNEQFF

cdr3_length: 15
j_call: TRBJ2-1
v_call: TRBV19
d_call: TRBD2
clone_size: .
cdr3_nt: TGTGCCAGTGGTCCGGGACTAGCGGGAACCGTTGAGCAGTTCTTC
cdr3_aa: CASGPGLAGTVEQFF

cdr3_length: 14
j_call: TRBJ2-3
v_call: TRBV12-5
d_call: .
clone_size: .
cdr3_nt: TGTGCTAGTGGTTTCTCTGAGAGCACAGATACGCAGTATTTT
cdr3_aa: CASGFSESTDTQYF

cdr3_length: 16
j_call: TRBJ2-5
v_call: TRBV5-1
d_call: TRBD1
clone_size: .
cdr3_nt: TGCGCCAGCAGCTTGTTGGGGACAGGGGGTTCAGAGACCCAGTACTTC
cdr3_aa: CASSLLGTGGSETQYF

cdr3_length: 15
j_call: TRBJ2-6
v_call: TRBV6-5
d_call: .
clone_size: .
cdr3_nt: TGTGCCAGCAGTTACGGGTCCGCTGGGGCCAACGTCCTGACTTTC
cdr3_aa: CASSYGSAGANVLTF

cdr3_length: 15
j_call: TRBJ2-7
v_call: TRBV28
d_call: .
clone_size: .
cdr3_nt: .
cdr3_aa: CASILAGGPYVEQYF

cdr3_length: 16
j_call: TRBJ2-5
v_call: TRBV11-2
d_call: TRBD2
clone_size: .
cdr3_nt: TGTGCCAGCAGCTTGAACCGACCTAGCGGAGGAGAGACCCAGTACTTC
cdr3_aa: CASSLNRPSGGETQYF

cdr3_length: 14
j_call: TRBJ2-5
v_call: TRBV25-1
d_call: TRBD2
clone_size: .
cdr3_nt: TGTGCCAGCAGTGAAGGGCTAGCGGGAGAGACCCAGTACTTC
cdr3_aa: CASSEGLAGETQYF

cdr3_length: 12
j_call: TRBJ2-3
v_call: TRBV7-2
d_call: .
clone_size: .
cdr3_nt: TGTGCCAGCAGTCATATCGGGACCCCGGGATATTTT
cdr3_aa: CASSHIGTPGYF

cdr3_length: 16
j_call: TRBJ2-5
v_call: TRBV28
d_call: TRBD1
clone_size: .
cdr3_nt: TGTGCCAGCAGTGCGCTCACAGGGGCCCGGCAAGAGACCCAGTACTTC
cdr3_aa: CASSALTGARQETQYF

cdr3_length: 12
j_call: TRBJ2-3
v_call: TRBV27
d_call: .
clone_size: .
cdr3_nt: TGTGCCAGCAGTTGGGATCCAGATACGCAGTATTTT
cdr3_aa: CASSWDPDTQYF

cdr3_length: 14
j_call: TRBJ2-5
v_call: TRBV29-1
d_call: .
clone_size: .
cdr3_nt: TGCAGCGTTGAATTCGGGGGGCTGAGGGAGACCCAGTACTTC
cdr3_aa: CSVEFGGLRETQYF

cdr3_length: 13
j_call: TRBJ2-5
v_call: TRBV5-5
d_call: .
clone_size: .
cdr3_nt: TGTGCCAGCAGCATCGGGCCCCAAGAGACCCAGTACTTC
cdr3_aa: CASSIGPQETQYF

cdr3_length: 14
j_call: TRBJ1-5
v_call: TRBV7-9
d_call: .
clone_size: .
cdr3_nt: TGTGCCAGCAGCTTTTCAGGGAAAGATCAGCCCCAGCATTTT
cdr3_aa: CASSFSGKDQPQHF

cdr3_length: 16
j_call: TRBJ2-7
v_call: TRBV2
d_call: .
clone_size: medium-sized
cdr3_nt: TGTGCCAGCAATCAGCCCTGGGAGAACCCCCACTACGAGCAGTACTTC
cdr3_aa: CASNQPWENPHYEQYF

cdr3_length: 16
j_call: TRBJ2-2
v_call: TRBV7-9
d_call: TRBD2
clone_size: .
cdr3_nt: TGTGCCAGCAGCTTAGTGGAGGGAGCGGGGACCGGGGAGCTGTTTTTT
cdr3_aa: CASSLVEGAGTGELFF

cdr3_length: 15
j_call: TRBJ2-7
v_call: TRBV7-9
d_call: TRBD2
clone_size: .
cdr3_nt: TGTGCCAGCAGCTCCCCACTAGCGGGAGTTTACGAGCAGTACTTC
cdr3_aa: CASSSPLAGVYEQYF

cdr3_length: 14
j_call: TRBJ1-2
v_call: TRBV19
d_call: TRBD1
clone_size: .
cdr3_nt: TGTGCCAGTCAAAGACAGGGGCGAGACTATGGCTACACCTTC
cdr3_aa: CASQRQGRDYGYTF

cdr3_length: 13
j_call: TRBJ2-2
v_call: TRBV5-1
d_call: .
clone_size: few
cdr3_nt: TGCGCCAGCAGCTTTGTCCCCGACGGGGAGCTGTTTTTT
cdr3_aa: CASSFVPDGELFF

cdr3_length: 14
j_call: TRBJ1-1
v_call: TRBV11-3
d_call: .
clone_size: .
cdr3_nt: TGTGCCAGCAGCTTAGGTGGAGAAAACACTGAAGCTTTCTTT
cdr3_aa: CASSLGGENTEAFF

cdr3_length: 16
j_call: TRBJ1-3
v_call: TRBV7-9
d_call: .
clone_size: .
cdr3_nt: TGTGCCAGCAGCTTAGACCGTCAATACTCTGGAAACACCATATATTTT
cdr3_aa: CASSLDRQYSGNTIYF

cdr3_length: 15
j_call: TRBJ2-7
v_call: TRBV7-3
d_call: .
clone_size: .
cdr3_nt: TGTGCCAGCAGCCCATCGGCAGGGGAGTTCTACGAGCAGTACTTC
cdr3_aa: CASSPSAGEFYEQYF

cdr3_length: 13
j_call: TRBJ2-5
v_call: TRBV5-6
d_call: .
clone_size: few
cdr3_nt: TGTGCCAGCAGCTTTTGGGACATAGAGACCCAGTACTTC
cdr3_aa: CASSFWDIETQYF

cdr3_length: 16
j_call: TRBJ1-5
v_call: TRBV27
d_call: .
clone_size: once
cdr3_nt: TGTGCCAGCAGACACCTACAAAGGGGCCCCAATCAGCCCCAGCATTTT
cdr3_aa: CASRHLQRGPNQPQHF

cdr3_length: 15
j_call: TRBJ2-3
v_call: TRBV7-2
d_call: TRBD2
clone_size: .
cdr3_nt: TGTGCCAGCAGCTCGCGGCGGGAGGGCCGCGATACGCAGTATTTT
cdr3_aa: CASSSRREGRDTQYF

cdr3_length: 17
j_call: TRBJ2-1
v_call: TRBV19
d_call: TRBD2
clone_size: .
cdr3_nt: TGTGCCAGTAGCCCCGGGACTAGCGGGAGGACATACAATGAGCAGTTCTTC
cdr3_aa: CASSPGTSGRTYNEQFF

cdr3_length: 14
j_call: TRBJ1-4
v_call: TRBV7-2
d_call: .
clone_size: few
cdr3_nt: TGTGCCAGCAGCTTAGTTGGGGGTAGTGAAAAACTGTTTTTT
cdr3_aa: CASSLVGGSEKLFF

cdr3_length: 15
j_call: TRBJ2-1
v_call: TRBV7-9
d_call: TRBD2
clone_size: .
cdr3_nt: TGTGCCAGCAGCCTCAAGCGGGACTCCTACAATGAGCAGTTCTTC
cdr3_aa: CASSLKRDSYNEQFF

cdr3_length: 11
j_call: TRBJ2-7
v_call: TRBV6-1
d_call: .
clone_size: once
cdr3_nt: TGTGCCAGCAGTGATGGGTACGAGCAGTACTTC
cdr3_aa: CASSDGYEQYF

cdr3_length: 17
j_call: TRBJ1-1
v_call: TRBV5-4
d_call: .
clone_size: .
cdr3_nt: TGTGCCAGCAGCTTGGGGCCTGGCGGTAGGGGGAACACTGAAGCTTTCTTT
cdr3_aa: CASSLGPGGRGNTEAFF

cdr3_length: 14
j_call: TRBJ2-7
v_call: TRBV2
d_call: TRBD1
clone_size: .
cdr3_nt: TGTGCCAGCAGTGACGGACAGGGGGCCTACGAGCAGTACTTC
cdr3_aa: CASSDGQGAYEQYF

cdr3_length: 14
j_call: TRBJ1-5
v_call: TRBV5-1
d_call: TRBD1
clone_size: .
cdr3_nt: TGCGCCAGCAGCCTGACAGGGCCCAATCAGCCCCAGCATTTT
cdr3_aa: CASSLTGPNQPQHF